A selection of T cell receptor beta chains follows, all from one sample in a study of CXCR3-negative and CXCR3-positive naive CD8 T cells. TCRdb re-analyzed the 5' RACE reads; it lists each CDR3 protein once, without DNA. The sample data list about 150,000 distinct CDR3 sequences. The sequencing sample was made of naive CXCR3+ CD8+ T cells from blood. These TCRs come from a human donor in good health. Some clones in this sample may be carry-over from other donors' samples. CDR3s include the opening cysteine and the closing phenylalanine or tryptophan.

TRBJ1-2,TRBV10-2,CASSDQPNYGYTF
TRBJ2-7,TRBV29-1,CSVDGGRFNEQYF
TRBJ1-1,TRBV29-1,CSVVVGNTEAFF
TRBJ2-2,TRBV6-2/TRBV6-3,CASSYPGTSGGRYTGELFF
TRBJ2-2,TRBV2,CASSEEYKWDIRRSGELFF
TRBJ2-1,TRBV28,CASSFRERSEQFF
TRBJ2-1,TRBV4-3,CASSHGGSSYNEQFF
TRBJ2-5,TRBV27,CASSSTVGTQYF
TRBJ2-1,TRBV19,CASSILSGNEQFF
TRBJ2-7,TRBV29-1,CSVELTGQGQYEQYF
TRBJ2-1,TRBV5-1,CASSQRTAWDEQFF
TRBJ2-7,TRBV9,CASSQGQGTHEQYF
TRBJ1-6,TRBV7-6,CASRTGPSYNSPLHF
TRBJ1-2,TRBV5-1,CASSLAGEYGYTF
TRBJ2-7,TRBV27,CASGLGRIYEQYF
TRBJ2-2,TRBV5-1,CASSQDQGINTGELFF